This T cell receptor (beta chain) was found in a study of blood T cells in healthy people across ages (dated by TCRdb to between 2014 and 2017). With respect to the entire study: In model experiments, roughly one uniquely barcoded TCR beta cDNA molecule per two T cells was captured by template switching. The study measured age-related changes in TCR beta repertoire diversity using deep sequencing normalized with unique cDNA molecular identifiers. The study analyzed two additional independent replicas of 1 million unique cDNA reads from the same blood draw for two donors, one aged 18 to 29 and one aged 80 or older. The donors were split into four age groups: young (average approximately 16 years), middle-aged (more than 35), aged (more than 55) and long-lived (approximately 80). To avoid experimental bias, donors of different ages were spread randomly across the sequencing lanes.

The library relied on 5' RACE. Instrument on record: Illumina HiSeq 2500. A second roughly 6 to 12 cycle PCR used a sample-barcoded 5' primer and a J-beta primer mix. Each TCR beta cDNA molecule received a unique molecular identifier from a template-switch 5' adaptor carrying 12 random nucleotides. At least 2.5 million CDR3-containing paired-end reads were obtained from each sample. First-strand cDNA synthesis was performed from all RNA using the Mint cDNA synthesis kit, with priming by a TRBC-specific oligonucleotide. Following uracil-DNA glycosylase treatment, a first 18-cycle PCR with universal primers M1SS and BC2_uni_R was performed on all cDNA. The study's processing was this. For normalization, 1 million high-quality reads were randomly selected from each sample, with every read carrying a distinct molecular identifier. Instead of being binned into consensus sequences, reads with shared molecular identifiers were discarded. MiTCR, set to a Q25 quality threshold and the strictest error-elimination algorithm, was used for CDR3 identification, clonotype clustering and error correction. A nonparametric unseen species model using Euler transformation provided a lower-bound estimate of total TCR beta diversity. In-frame beta chains were kept once TCRdb had trimmed the public reads at Q25 with fastp and called clones with MiXCR. Every CDR3 protein is listed once, alongside the most common genes and DNA of its rows. The V and J calls follow TCRdb's processing rather than the paper's. The sample includes 630,000 or so distinct CDR3 sequences, with roughly 32% observed a single time. The ten largest clones take up 15% to 17% of the sample.

Results the study describes overall, beyond this receptor: Compared with the aged group, the long-lived group had more naive CD4+ T cells, fewer expanded clones and increased TCR diversity, suggesting age selection. Donor CMV infection status was unknown, potentially confounding age-related changes in expanded clonotypes. Total diversity estimates from one million sequenced T cells were considered lower bounds and underestimates. Observed TCR beta diversity correlated strongly with the percentage of naive T cells measured by flow cytometry. As age increased, observed TCR beta diversity per million T cells dropped in a roughly linear way, and a significant reduction was already evident by age about 40. Conclusive comparison of naive and antigen-experienced compartments was prevented by the profiling of bulk unsorted PBMCs.

Concerning this clonotype itself: Its antigen is not yet known. Base quality data are lacking; no much larger clone is found one base away.

The donors were 40 or so Caucasian individuals from Russia, aged roughly 6 to 100 years, who were systemically healthy. Each donor gave 9 to 10 milliliters of peripheral blood, collected into EDTA-treated Vacutainer tubes. PBMCs were isolated by Ficoll-Paque density-gradient centrifugation, with at least 7 million obtained per sample. Trizol reagent was used to extract total RNA from the PBMCs, yielding at least 5.5 micrograms per sample. The percentages of naive CD45RAhigh/CD27high T cells were determined by flow cytometry on a PBMC aliquot from every donor. The germline V gene gives CDR1 as SGHTA and CDR2 as FQGNSA. Inclusive of the bounding cysteine and phenylalanine, the CDR3 is 16 residues long. Just the 48-base CDR3 DNA is kept, in frame starting at base 1. Trimming at the junction amounts to 2 bases on V and 0 bases on J, and the germline ends lie 14 bases apart.

The sequence joins TRBV7-2 to TRBJ2-7; the D gene is possibly TRBD2, with 6 bases matching. Material: blood. The receptor's source is an elderly woman in good health. Donor details come from another sample of the same person, matched by shared clones. The nucleotides are TGTGCCAGCAGCTTAACGGTAGCGGCACTCTCCTACGAGCAGTACTTC. This yields the protein CASSLTVAALSYEQYF.